This T cell receptor beta chain was captured by sequencing in a study of blood T cell repertoires in COVID-19 (dated by TCRdb to the early 2020s). Background for the entire study: The collaborator samples originated in the United States, Italy and Spain and spanned the acute and convalescent phases of COVID-19. The material from the prospective study consisted of cDNA or gDNA derived from T cells, B-cell-depleted T cells, or PBMCs. The dataset comprised deeply sampled blood TCRbeta repertoires from subjects exposed to, actively infected with, or recovered from COVID-19. The repertoires were made available in a free public database intended to serve as a resource for research on the immune response to SARS-CoV-2. The samples were drawn from the first 160 participants of the ongoing ImmuneRACE study and from some 1,300 subjects provided by 6 global collaborators. Sample metadata almost always included a de-identified subject ID, COVID-19 status, age in years and sex. Where HLA class I and class II types were available, the types were taken from metadata supplied by the sample provider, not from assay-based typing. Findings and caveats that apply to the study as a whole: Clinical and demographic metadata were provided uncurated, with the amount varying by source and participant.

The immunoSEQ Assay, a bias-controlled multiplex PCR, was used to amplify TCRbeta CDR3 regions from genomic DNA. The study's processing was this. Within the assay, amplification of reference gene primers was used to estimate how many nucleated cells each sample contained. To quantify the absolute abundance of each unique TCRbeta CDR3 rearrangement, sequence reads were collapsed and filtered. For each sample, productive Simpson clonality was calculated by taking the square root of Simpson's diversity index across productive rearrangements. TCRdb holds this immuneACCESS table with in-frame rearrangements only. Some clones are missing; in checked studies, unresolved V genes explain under half, and the rest has no known cause. The DNA gave D and trimming, while V, J and clone size come from that table. The sample table contains 85,000 to 100,000 clones; only one count was recorded for about two thirds of them. Around 23% of the sample comes from the top ten.

Whole blood was collected in K2EDTA tubes by collaborating institutions according to the institutions' own protocols. For TCRbeta analysis, collaborators shipped samples in one of three forms: frozen whole blood, isolated PBMCs, or DNA extracted from either of those sample types. V and J lose 0 bases and 4 bases, and a span of 9 bases separates them. CDR1 and CDR2, per the germline V gene, are SGHRS and YFSETQ. From its cysteine to its phenylalanine, the CDR3 spans 14 amino acids. Only CDR3 DNA remains: 42 bases, in frame from the first base. On this clone: This clone's antigen is unknown. Per-nucleotide qualities are absent, and no much larger clonotype sits a single base away.

This receptor was identified in a woman aged 55-70 years in a cohort sampled during active or convalescent COVID-19. The sample was peripheral blood. The chain is made from TRBV5-1 and TRBJ2-3; the best D guess is TRBD2, with 5 bases matching. The DNA sequence is as follows: TGCGCCAGCAGCTTGGGCGGGCCCTCAGATACGCAGTATTTT. Translated, it reads CASSLGGPSDTQYF.